This T cell receptor (beta chain) appears in the sequencing data of a study of cytomegalovirus exposure and HLA in healthy donors. Background on the study: In an earlier analysis, 90 million to 120 million unique TCR beta sequences were found from some 180 million T cells.

Nominally healthy donors provided the samples, though records likely missed some immune exposures. For this clone: Its antigen is still unknown.

The PCR contained 60 Vbeta and 13 Jbeta primers. In the authors' methods: Among the unique TCR beta chains that a later analysis counted, around 72 million in all, around 11 million were shared. TCRdb keeps only in-frame clones here, not all; method: immunoSEQ multiplex PCR. The V and J calls and clone size are taken from that table; D and trimming were inferred from the DNA. This sample has roughly 250,000 clones, with approximately 80% found just once. Points from the study as a whole: TRBV6-2, TRBV6-3 and some other V segments were unresolvable in 87-base-pair reads.

The CDR3 is 13 residues long. V lost 1 base to trimming and J lost 4 bases; unmatched junction nucleotides: 4. CDR1 SQVTM and CDR2 ANQGSEA come from the germline V gene. Sequences were obtained from PBMCs. The chain is built from TRBV29-1 and TRBJ2-7; 7 bases fit TRBD1. This receptor was obtained from a girl aged 2 to 10 in good health and CMV-seronegative. CDR3 bases: TGCAGCGTTGAAGGGACAGGATTATACGAGCAGTACTTC. Translating it yields CSVEGTGLYEQYF.